Reported below is one T cell receptor beta chain. Living in 24 US areas, the participants were between roughly 18 and 90 years of age. The sample comes from a study of blood T cell repertoires in COVID-19. Authors' methods: From reference gene primer amplification, estimates of nucleated cell counts were derived. Method: immunoSEQ multiplex PCR; TCRdb's copy keeps in-frame clones and lacks some. V and J calls and clone size are copied from that table; D and trimming were computed from the DNA. The sample lists roughly 250,000 clones; over 75% were seen once. The origin of this receptor is a woman under 40 who had recovered from COVID-19. Specimen: PBMCs or T cells enriched from blood (not recorded which).

The CDR3 nucleotides read TGTGCCAGCAGTGTACCGGGACAGGGGACGTATGGCTACACCTTC. Translated: CASSVPGQGTYGYTF. The rearrangement links TRBV28 to TRBJ1-2; 10 nucleotides align to TRBD1. Germline assignment: CDR1 MDHEN and CDR2 SYDVKM. After removal of 5 bases from V and 5 bases from J, the junction contained 8 bases not matched to a gene. The CDR3 covers 15 residues.